A single sample gave rise to the 21 T cell receptor beta chains below, sequenced in a study of neoadjuvant anti-PD-1 for oral cavity cancer (dated by TCRdb to the early 2020s). The time point label here, explained by the study, means: before neoadjuvant nivolumab. The library was obtained by the immunoSEQ multiplex PCR assay. TCRdb mirrors the immuneACCESS table, restricted to in-frame sequences. Some clones are absent from its copies; in checked studies, under half trace to an unresolved V gene, and the reason for the others is unknown. The sample has over 11,000 clones on record, around two thirds of them singletons. The ten largest account for roughly 2% of the sample. Material: PBMCs, obtained before nivolumab (anti-PD-1) treatment. The receptors stem from a person aged 35 to 85 with oral cavity squamous cell carcinoma.

The rearrangement joins TRBV29-1 to TRBJ2-7; TRBD2 is a possible D gene (5 bases). V lost 7 bases to trimming and J lost 4 bases, with 11 bases between them. The CDR3 length is 11 residues. The germline V gene has CDR1 SQVTM and CDR2 ANQGSEA. CDR3: CSAKDLYEQYF. As DNA, the CDR3 is TGCAGCGCCAAGGACTTGTACGAGCAGTACTTC.

The V call is TRBV7-2, the J call TRBJ1-3; D unclear. The CDR3 spans 19 residues. CDR1 SGHTA and CDR2 FQGNSA come from the germline V gene. Between the trimmed V and J ends, which lost 3 bases and 1 base, there was a span of 22 bases. CDR3 residues: CASSFSGPTAGGSGNTIYF. The CDR3 coding sequence is TGTGCCAGCAGCTTCAGTGGACCCACGGCTGGAGGTTCTGGAAACACCATATATTTT.

This chain joins TRBV27 and TRBJ1-6; the D gene is possibly TRBD1 (5 bases). Germline V gene sequence: CDR1 MNHEY, CDR2 SMNVEV (reference sequence). This CDR3 comprises 15 residues. V was clipped by 6 bases and J by 4 bases, with 13 bases between them. CDR3 in amino acids: CASSPLRQYNSPLHF. DNA of the CDR3: TGTGCCAGCAGCCCGCTTAGACAGTATAATTCACCCCTCCACTTT.

This clone was detected once. The rearrangement uses TRBV5-6 and TRBJ1-4, with unresolved D. Germline lookup yields CDR1 SGHDT and CDR2 YYEEEE. The CDR3 is 12 amino acids. Trimming removed 0 bases from V and 12 bases from J, with 9 bases in between. The CDR3 sequence is CASSLEARELFF. The CDR3 DNA sequence: TGTGCCAGCAGCTTGGAGGCCCGGGAACTGTTTTTT.

The rearrangement joins TRBV5-1 to TRBJ2-7; 7 bases map to TRBD2. The CDR3 totals 17 residues. Germline values: CDR1 SGHRS, CDR2 YFSETQ. With V trimmed by 4 bases and J by 3 bases, 16 bases remained unmatched. The CDR3 loop is CASSRLGSSRGNYEQYF. Here the CDR3 DNA reads TGCGCCAGCAGCAGACTGGGGTCGTCGCGGGGGAACTACGAGCAGTACTTC.

The V and J genes are TRBV30 and TRBJ2-6, with a possible D match to TRBD1 (5 bases). CDR3 length equals 15 residues. The V and J ends lost 3 bases and 2 bases respectively, with 11 bases between them. Per the germline V gene, CDR1 is GTSNPN and CDR2 is SVGIG (reference sequence). CDR3 sequence (DNA): TGTGCCTGGAGGGTTCAGGGTGCTGGGGCCAACGTCCTGACTTTC. Protein sequence: CAWRVQGAGANVLTF. The variable domain in full, completed from reference TRBV30 and TRBJ2-6, reads SQTIHQWPATLVQPVGSPLSLECTVEGTSNPNLYWYRQAAGRGLQLLFYSVGIGQISSEVPQNLSASRPQDRQFILSSKKLLLSDSGFYLCAWRVQGAGANVLTFGAGSRLTVL.

This clone was observed a handful of times. This chain uses TRBV30 with TRBJ1-5; perhaps TRBD1 as D (6 bases). Trimming left V 2 bases short and J 0 bases short, with 11 bases between. In germline, CDR1 is GTSNPN, CDR2 SVGIG (reference sequence). The CDR3 is 15 residues long. The CDR3 here is CAWSHDRHSNQPQHF. The CDR3 DNA reads TGTGCCTGGAGTCACGACAGGCATAGCAATCAGCCCCAGCATTTT.

This clone showed up just once. The chain links TRBV29-1 to TRBJ1-1, with a possible D match to TRBD1 (6 bases). V lost 3 bases and J lost 1, with 15 bases in between. CDR1 SQVTM and CDR2 ANQGSEA come from the germline V gene. This CDR3 has 15 residues. As DNA, the CDR3 is TGCAGCGTTGAGATGACAGGCCTTCAGAACACTGAAGCTTTCTTT. Its translation: CSVEMTGLQNTEAFF.

V is TRBV5-1 and J is TRBJ2-7; 14 bases are shared with TRBD2. Germline V gene lookup returns CDR1 SGHRS and CDR2 YFSETQ. The CDR3 runs to 13 residues. The ends lost 9 bases at V and 6 bases at J; junction bases unmatched: 5. CDR3 in amino acids: CATTGLAGGEQYF. DNA for the CDR3: TGCGCCACAACAGGACTAGCGGGAGGCGAGCAGTACTTC.

The J gene is TRBJ2-6, the V gene TRBV9; D uncertain. The CDR3 runs 17 residues. V lost 0 bases and J 0 bases, leaving 10 bases between the germline ends. Germline CDR1 SGDLS, CDR2 YYNGEE. In DNA, the CDR3 is TGTGCCAGCAGCGTAGCTACCCTTGACTCTGGGGCCAACGTCCTGACTTTC. It is translated as CASSVATLDSGANVLTF.

The chain links TRBV29-1 to TRBJ2-7; no reliable D call. This CDR3 spans 12 amino acids. Germline CDR1 and CDR2: SQVTM and ANQGSEA. V lost 6 bases to trimming and J lost 1 base, with 10 bases between them. The CDR3 spells CSVPGSSYEQYF. The DNA for the CDR3 is TGCAGCGTCCCGGGCTCTTCCTACGAGCAGTACTTC.

V gene TRBV5-3 combines with J gene TRBJ1-6; 8 bases align to TRBD1. TRBV5-3 counts as an open reading frame of uncertain function. Trimming at V came to 0 bases and at J to 7 bases, leaving 0 bases not matched to a gene. This CDR3 contains 14 residues. CDR3 sequence reads: CARSLGQGNSPLHF. For the CDR3, the DNA is TGTGCCAGAAGCTTGGGACAGGGGAATTCACCCCTCCACTTT.

This clone was seen more than once but under ten times. The chain has TRBV29-1 and TRBJ1-2; 9 nucleotides agree with TRBD1. The ends lost 8 bases at V and 8 bases at J; junction bases unmatched: 15. CDR3 length equals 14 residues. Per the germline V gene, CDR1 is SQVTM and CDR2 is ANQGSEA. The CDR3 coding sequence is TGCAGCTCCCTTGAGGAGGACAGGGGCCACGGCTACACCTTC. Its translation is CSSLEEDRGHGYTF.

The gene calls are TRBV7-8 and TRBJ2-3, with a possible D match to TRBD2 (6 bases). The CDR3 is 15 amino acids. V was pared by 5 bases and J by 6 bases, with 18 bases between. CDR1 is SGHVS, CDR2 FQNEAQ, per germline. CDR3 amino acids: CASSPSLGGADTQYF. The CDR3 nucleotides read TGTGCCAGCAGCCCTTCACTAGGAGGGGCTGATACGCAGTATTTT.

This clone was detected only once. The V and J genes are TRBV6-5 and TRBJ1-1; TRBD1 matches 7 bases. Germline V gene sequence: CDR1 MNHEY, CDR2 SVGAGI. V dropped 4 bases and J dropped 11; count of bases not matched to a gene: 4. The CDR3 is made up of 11 amino acids. This CDR3 reads CASSSTGHAFF. The CDR3 DNA sequence: TGTGCCAGCAGTTCGACAGGGCATGCTTTCTTT.

This clone appeared once. The CDR3 coding sequence is TGTGCCAGTAGTACCGGACGGAAAGAGACCCAGTACTTC. Protein sequence: CASSTGRKETQYF. The chain uses TRBV19 and TRBJ2-5; D is ambiguous. The CDR3 contains 13 residues. V dropped 4 bases and J dropped 3 bases, with 9 bases sitting between them. Germline V lookup: CDR1 LNHDA, CDR2 SQIVND (reference sequence).

The rearrangement links TRBV7-3 to TRBJ2-1, with 9 bases aligning to TRBD1. Trimming at V came to 6 bases and at J to 6 bases, leaving 9 bases not matched to a gene. Germline V gene lookup returns CDR1 SGHTA and CDR2 FQGTGA. This CDR3 comprises 15 residues. In DNA, the CDR3 is TGTGCCAGCAGTCCCGGGACAGGGAGTCGCAATGAGCAGTTCTTC. It codes for CASSPGTGSRNEQFF.

Only one count was recorded for this clone. J is TRBJ2-1 and V is TRBV5-1; no firm D call. V was trimmed by 3 bases and J by 8 bases, leaving 6 bases between them. Germline CDR1 reads SGHRS; CDR2 reads YFSETQ. The CDR3 is 11 residues long. CDR3 protein: CASSSFDEQFF. For the CDR3, the DNA is TGCGCCAGCAGCTCCTTTGATGAGCAGTTCTTC.

This clone came up a few times. The chain uses TRBV7-9 and TRBJ2-3; TRBD2 matches at 8 bases. In germline, CDR1 is SEHNR, CDR2 FQNEAQ (reference sequence). V shed 3 bases, J shed 4 bases, and the junction held 9 bases outside the gene matches. This CDR3 is 16 amino acids long. This chain's CDR3 is CASSLRRGGQADTQYF. CDR3 DNA: TGTGCCAGCAGCTTGCGACGGGGGGGCCAGGCAGATACGCAGTATTTT.

V and J are TRBV5-1 and TRBJ2-1; the D call may be TRBD1 or TRBD2 (5 bases each). CDR3 length: 13 residues. V was shortened by 0 bases and J by 6 bases, with 7 bases between the two germline ends. CDR1 is SGHRS and CDR2 is YFSETQ in the germline V gene. The CDR3, as DNA: TGCGCCAGCAGCTTGGCGAGGGGCAATGAGCAGTTCTTC. Amino acid sequence: CASSLARGNEQFF.

Only a few counts were recorded for this clone. The J gene is TRBJ1-2, the V gene TRBV10-1; D possibly corresponds to TRBD1 (6 bases). V lost 5 bases and J 3 bases, leaving 10 bases between the germline ends. Germline V gives CDR1 WNHNN, CDR2 SYGVQD (reference sequence). This CDR3 is built from 13 residues. CDR3 nucleotides: TGCGCCAGCAGTCACCGGACAGACTATGGCTACACCTTC. Protein product: CASSHRTDYGYTF.